The present entry profiles one T cell receptor beta chain with its context. Its antigen remains unidentified. The V gene lost 6 bases and the J gene lost 7 bases, with 16 bases spanning the gap. In germline, CDR1 is MDHEN, CDR2 SYDVKM. The length of the CDR3 is 14 residues. The protocol was immunoSEQ multiplex PCR, while the TCRdb copy is restricted to in-frame clones and leaves out a portion. The table lists around 120,000 clones, 88% of them singletons. The sample originates from a study of T cell responses to AZD1222 COVID-19 vaccine. Study observations and caveats: Just a handful of AZD1222 recipients were seropositive at baseline. Most donors were white British, females outnumbered males, and clonal diversity was possibly underestimated. Vaccination with two AZD1222 doses was followed by a rise in Spike-specific TCR breadth and depth.

The material was peripheral blood, obtained on day 0 of MenACWY control vaccination. The TCR originated in an adult in good health. This sequence joins TRBV28 and TRBJ1-5; a weak D match, TRBD1 (5 bases). The CDR3 protein is CASSPGGSRQPQHF. The CDR3, as DNA: TGTGCCAGCAGCCCGGGGGGTTCGCGCCAGCCCCAGCATTTT.